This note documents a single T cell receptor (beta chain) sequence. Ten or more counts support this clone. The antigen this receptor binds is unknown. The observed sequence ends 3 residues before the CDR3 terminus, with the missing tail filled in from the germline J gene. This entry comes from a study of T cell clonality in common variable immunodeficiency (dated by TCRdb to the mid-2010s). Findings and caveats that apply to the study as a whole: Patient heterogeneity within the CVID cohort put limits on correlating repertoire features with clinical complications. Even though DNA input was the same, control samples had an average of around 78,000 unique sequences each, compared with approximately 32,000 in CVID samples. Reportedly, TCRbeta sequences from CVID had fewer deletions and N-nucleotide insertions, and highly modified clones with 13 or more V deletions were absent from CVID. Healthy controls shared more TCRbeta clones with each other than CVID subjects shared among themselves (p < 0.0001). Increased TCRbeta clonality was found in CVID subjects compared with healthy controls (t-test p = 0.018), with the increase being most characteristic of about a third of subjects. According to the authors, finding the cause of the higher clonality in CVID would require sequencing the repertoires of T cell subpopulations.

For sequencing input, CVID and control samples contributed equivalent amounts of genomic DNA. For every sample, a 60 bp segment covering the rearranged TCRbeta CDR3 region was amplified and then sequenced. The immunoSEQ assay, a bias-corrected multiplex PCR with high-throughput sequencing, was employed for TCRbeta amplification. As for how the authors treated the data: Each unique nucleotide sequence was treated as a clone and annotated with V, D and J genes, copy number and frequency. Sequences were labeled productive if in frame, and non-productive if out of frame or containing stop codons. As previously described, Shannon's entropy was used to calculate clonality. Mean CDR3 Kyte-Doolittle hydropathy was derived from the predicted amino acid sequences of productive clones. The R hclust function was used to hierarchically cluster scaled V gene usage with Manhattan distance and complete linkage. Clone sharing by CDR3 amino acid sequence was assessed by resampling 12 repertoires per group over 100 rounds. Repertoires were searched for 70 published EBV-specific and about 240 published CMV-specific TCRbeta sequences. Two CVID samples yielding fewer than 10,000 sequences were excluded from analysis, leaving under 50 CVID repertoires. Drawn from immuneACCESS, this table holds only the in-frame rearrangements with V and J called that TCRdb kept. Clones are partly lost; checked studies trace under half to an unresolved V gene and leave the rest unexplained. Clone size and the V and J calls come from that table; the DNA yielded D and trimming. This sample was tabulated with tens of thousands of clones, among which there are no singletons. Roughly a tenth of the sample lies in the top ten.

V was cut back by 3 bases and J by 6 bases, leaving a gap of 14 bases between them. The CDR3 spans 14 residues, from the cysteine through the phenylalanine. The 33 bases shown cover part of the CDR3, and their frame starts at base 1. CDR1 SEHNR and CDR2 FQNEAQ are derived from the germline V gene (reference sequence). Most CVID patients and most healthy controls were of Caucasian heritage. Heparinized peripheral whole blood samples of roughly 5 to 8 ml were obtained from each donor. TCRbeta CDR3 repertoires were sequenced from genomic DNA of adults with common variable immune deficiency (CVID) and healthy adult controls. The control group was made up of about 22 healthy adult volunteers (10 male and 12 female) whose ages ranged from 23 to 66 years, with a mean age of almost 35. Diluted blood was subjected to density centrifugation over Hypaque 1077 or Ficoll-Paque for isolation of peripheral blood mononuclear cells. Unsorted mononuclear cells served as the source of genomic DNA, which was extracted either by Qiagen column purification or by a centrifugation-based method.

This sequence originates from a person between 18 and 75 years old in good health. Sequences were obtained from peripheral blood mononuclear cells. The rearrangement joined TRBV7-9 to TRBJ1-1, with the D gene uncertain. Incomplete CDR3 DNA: TGTGCCAGCAGCTTGGCGGGAGCCTATCCTGAA. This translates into CASSLAGAYPE. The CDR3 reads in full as CASSLAGAYPEAFF.